This T cell receptor (beta chain) was found in a study of blood T cell repertoires in COVID-19. Repertoires were generated with immunoSEQ multiplex PCR, while TCRdb's copy carries only in-frame clones and drops some. This repertoire shows around 250,000 clones, around 87% found once; its top ten account for roughly 1.6%. Trimming took 1 base from V and 3 from J; bases not matched to a gene: 11. The CDR3 is made up of 18 amino acids. Germline assignment: CDR1 LGHNA and CDR2 YSLEER. This clone was picked up a small number of times. This receptor was identified in a woman in her forties or fifties who had recovered from COVID-19. The V gene is TRBV4-3, the J gene TRBJ2-7, with 11 bases lining up with TRBD2. Sequenced material: PBMCs or T cells enriched from blood (not recorded which). The chain's CDR3 is CASSQVTITGTSGYEQYF. The DNA of the CDR3 is TGCGCCAGCAGCCAAGTTACGATAACCGGGACTAGCGGCTACGAGCAGTACTTC.